The entry below describes one T cell receptor beta chain. This sample is drawn from a study of OX40 agonist ivuxolimab in advanced cancers. Profiled with immunoSEQ multiplex PCR; TCRdb holds only in-frame clones, not every one. The table lists 75,000 to 100,000 clones, around 90% of them singletons. Germline V lookup: CDR1 DFQATT, CDR2 SNEGSKA (reference sequence). CDR3 length: 9 residues. The chain joins TRBV20-1 to TRBJ1-1; D is unresolved. This TCR was recovered from an adult with an advanced solid tumor such as melanoma, head and neck, liver or kidney cancer. Sequenced material: CD4+ or CD8+ T cells sorted from blood, taken in a trial of the OX40 agonist ivuxolimab. The CDR3: CSLLDWAFF. The DNA of the CDR3 is TGCAGCCTCCTTGACTGGGCTTTCTTT.